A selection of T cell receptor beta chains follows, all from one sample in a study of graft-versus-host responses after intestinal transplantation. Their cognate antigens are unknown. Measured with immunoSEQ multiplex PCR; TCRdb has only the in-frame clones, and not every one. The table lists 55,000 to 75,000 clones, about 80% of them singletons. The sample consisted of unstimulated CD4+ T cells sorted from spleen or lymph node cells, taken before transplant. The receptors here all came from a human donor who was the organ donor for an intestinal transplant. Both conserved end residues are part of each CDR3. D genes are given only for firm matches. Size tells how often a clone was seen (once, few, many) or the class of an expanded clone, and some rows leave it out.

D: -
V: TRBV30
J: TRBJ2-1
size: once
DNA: TGTGCCTGGACTCCTCGGGGAGGACGATACAATGAGCAGTTCTTC
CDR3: CAWTPRGGRYNEQFF

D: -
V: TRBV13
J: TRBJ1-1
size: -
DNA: TGTGCCAGCTCGGATATGGGGGGACTGAGCTCTGAAGCTTTCTTT
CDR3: CASSDMGGLSSEAFF

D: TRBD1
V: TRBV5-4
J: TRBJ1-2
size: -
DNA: TGTGCCAGCAGCCCAGGGGACAGGGGGTATGGCTACACCTTC
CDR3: CASSPGDRGYGYTF

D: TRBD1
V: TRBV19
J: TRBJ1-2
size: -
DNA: TGTGCCAGTAGTCCACAAGGACAGGAATATGGCTACACCTTC
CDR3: CASSPQGQEYGYTF

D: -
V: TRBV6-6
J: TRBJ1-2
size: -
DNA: TGTGCCAGCAGTTACTCAGGGGGTGATGGCTACACCTTC
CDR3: CASSYSGGDGYTF

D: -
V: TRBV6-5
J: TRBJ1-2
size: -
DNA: TGTGCCAGCGGTACAGAGCCGATTTTAATCTATGGCTACACCTTC
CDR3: CASGTEPILIYGYTF

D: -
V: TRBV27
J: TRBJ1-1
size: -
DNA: TGTGCCAGCAGTCGGTTCGTTAACACTGAAGCTTTCTTT
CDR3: CASSRFVNTEAFF

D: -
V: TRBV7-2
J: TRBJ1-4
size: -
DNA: TGTGCCAGCAGTGAACAGGGCTTCGCCGAAAAACTGTTTTTT
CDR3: CASSEQGFAEKLFF

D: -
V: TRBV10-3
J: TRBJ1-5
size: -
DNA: TGTGCCATCAGTGATCTGCAGGTTCGGGGGAGCAATCAGCCCCAGCATTTT
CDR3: CAISDLQVRGSNQPQHF

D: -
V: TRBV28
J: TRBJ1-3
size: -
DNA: TGTGCCAGCAGTTTATTGTTAGTTAGTGGAAACACCATATATTTT
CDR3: CASSLLLVSGNTIYF

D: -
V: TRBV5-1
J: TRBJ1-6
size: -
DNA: TGCGCCAGCAGCTTGGAGCAGGGGCAATATTCACCCCTCCACTTT
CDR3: CASSLEQGQYSPLHF

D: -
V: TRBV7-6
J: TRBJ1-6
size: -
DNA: TGTGCCAGCAGCTTACAGGGAAGGAATAATTCACCCCTCCACTTT
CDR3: CASSLQGRNNSPLHF

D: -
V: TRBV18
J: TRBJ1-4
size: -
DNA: TGTGCCAGCTCACCTCAGGGCATTAATGAAAAACTGTTTTTT
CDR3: CASSPQGINEKLFF

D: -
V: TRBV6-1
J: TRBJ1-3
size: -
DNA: TGTGCCAGCAGTGCCCCTTGGGGGGAAGGGTATTTT
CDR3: CASSAPWGEGYF

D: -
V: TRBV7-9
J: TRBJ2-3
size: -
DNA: TGTGCCAGCAGCTTAGGTACAGGGTTGGACACAGATACGCAGTATTTT
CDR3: CASSLGTGLDTDTQYF

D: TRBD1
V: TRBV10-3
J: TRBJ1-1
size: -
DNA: TGTGCCATCAGTGAGTCGATGGGACAGATCAACACTGAAGCTTTCTTT
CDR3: CAISESMGQINTEAFF

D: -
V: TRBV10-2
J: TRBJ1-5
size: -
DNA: TGCGCCAGCAGTGATTTTGGCCGGGGGGAAAATCAGCCCCAGCATTTT
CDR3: CASSDFGRGENQPQHF

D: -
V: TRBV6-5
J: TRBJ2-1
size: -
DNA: TGTGCCAGCAGTTACGGGGCCCCATCCTACAATGAGCAGTTCTTC
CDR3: CASSYGAPSYNEQFF

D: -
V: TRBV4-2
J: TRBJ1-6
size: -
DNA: TGTGCCAGCAGCCAAGATCTCGGGGGTGTGAGGAATTCACCCCTCCACTTT
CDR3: CASSQDLGGVRNSPLHF

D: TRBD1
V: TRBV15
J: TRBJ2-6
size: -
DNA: TGTGCCACCAGTAAAGTGAGTCTCAAAATCCGGGACAGGATTATGTCTGGGGCCAACGTCCTGACTTTC
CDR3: CATSKVSLKIRDRIMSGANVLTF

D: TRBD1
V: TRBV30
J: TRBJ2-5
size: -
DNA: TGTGCCTGGAGTGTGGGACAGGCTCCGTCAGAGACCCAGTACTTC
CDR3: CAWSVGQAPSETQYF

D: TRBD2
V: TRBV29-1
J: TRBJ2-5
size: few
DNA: TGCAGCGTTGAAGGGGGGGGCCAAGAGACCCAGTACTTC
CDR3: CSVEGGGQETQYF

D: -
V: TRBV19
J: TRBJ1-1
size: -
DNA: TGTGCCAGCCTTGGGAGGGCACCGGGACCGACGAACACTGAAGCTTTCTTT
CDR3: CASLGRAPGPTNTEAFF

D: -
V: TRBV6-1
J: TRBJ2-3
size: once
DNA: TGTGCCAGCAGTGAGGGGGCCGGGTCAGGGACGCAGTATTTT
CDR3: CASSEGAGSGTQYF

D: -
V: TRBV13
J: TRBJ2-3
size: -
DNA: TGTGCCAGCAGCTTAAAAGGGGCAGATACGCAGTATTTT
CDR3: CASSLKGADTQYF

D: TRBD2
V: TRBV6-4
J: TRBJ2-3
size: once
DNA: TGTGCCAGCAGTGAGGCGACTAGCGGGGTAAGAGATACGCAGTATTTT
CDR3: CASSEATSGVRDTQYF

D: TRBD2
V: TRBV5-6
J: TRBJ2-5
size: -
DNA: TGTGCCAGCAGCTCCGTTGGGATGGCGGGGGGGCTAGAGACCCAGTACTTC
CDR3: CASSSVGMAGGLETQYF

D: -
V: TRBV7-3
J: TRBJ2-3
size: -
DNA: TGTGCCAGCAGCTTTTCGGGGGATACGCAGTATTTT
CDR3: CASSFSGDTQYF

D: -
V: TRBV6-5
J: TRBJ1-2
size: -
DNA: TGTGCCAGCAGGCCCGGGACACGGGGCTACACCTTC
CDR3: CASRPGTRGYTF

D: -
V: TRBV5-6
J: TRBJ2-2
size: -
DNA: TGTGCCAGCAGCCCCTTCCCCACCGGGGAGCTGTTTTTT
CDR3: CASSPFPTGELFF

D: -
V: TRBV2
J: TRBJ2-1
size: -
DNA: TGTGCCAGCAGTGCCTCGGACAATGAGCAGTTCTTC
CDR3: CASSASDNEQFF

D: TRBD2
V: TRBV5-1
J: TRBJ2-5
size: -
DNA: TGCGCCAGCAGCACAGGTGTAGCGGGGGCGGGGGAGACCCAGTACTTC
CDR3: CASSTGVAGAGETQYF

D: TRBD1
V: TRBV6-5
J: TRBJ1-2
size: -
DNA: TGTGCCAGCGAACGACAGGGGTGGTACACCTTC
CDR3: CASERQGWYTF

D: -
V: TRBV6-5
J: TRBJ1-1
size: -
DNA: TGTGCCAGCAGTTACGTGGCAGCCAGGCCCACTAGCGAAGCTTTCTTT
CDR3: CASSYVAARPTSEAFF

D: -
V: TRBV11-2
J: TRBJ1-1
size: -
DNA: TGTGCCAGCAGCACGGACAGCAAGCCCACTGAAGCTTTCTTT
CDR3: CASSTDSKPTEAFF

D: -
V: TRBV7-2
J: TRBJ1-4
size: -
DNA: TGTGCCAGCACCGGGGGAGGGGCGCACGAAAAACTGTTTTTT
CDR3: CASTGGGAHEKLFF

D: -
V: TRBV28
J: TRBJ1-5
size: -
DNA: TGTGCCAGCAGTTTCTGGCGGGGGCGAGGAAATCAGCCCCAGCATTTT
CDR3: CASSFWRGRGNQPQHF

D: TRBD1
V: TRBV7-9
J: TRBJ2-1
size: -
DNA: TGTGCCAGCAGCACCAGGGGGCGCTCCTACAATGAGCAGTTCTTC
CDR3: CASSTRGRSYNEQFF

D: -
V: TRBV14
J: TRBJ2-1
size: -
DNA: TGTGCCAGCAGCCAATCCGCGGGGGCTGCCTACAATGAGCAGTTCTTC
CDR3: CASSQSAGAAYNEQFF

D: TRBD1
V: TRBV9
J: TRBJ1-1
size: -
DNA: TGTGCCAGCAGCGTAGCACAGGGGGTGAACACTGAAGCTTTCTTT
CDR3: CASSVAQGVNTEAFF

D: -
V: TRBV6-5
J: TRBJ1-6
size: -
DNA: TGTGCCAGCAGTTACGCCCAGGCCCCTGGTTCACCCCTCCACTTT
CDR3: CASSYAQAPGSPLHF

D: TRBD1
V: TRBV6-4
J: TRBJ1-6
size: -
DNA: TGTGCCAGCAGTGCGCGGACAGGACGTAATTCACCCCTCCACTTT
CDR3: CASSARTGRNSPLHF

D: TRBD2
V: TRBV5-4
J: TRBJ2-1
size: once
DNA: TGTGCCAGCAGTCCCACCGGGACTAGATACAATGAGCAGTTCTTC
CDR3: CASSPTGTRYNEQFF

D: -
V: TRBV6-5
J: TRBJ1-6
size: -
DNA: TGTGCCAGCAAGACAACCTATAATTCACCCCTCCACTTT
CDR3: CASKTTYNSPLHF

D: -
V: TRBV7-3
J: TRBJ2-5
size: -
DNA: TGTGCCAGCAGCCTTAGGGGGGGCCTCCAAGAGACCCAGTACTTC
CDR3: CASSLRGGLQETQYF

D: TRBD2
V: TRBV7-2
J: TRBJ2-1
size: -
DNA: TGTGCCAGCAGCTTAGTGGCTAGCGGGGGAGGCAATGAGCAGTTCTTC
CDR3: CASSLVASGGGNEQFF

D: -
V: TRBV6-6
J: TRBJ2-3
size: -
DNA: TGTGCCAGCAGCACCGACAGCCCTAGCACAGATACGCAGTATTTT
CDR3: CASSTDSPSTDTQYF

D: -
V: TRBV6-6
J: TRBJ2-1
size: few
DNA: TGTGCCAGCAGCCCACAGATAGGCAATGAGCAGTTCTTC
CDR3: CASSPQIGNEQFF

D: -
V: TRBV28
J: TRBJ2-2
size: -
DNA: TGTGCCAGCAGATCAGGGGTCCCCGGGGAGCTGTTTTTT
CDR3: CASRSGVPGELFF

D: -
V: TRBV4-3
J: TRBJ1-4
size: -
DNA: TGCGCCAGCAGCCAAGTCCTGGGCACTAATGAAAAACTGTTTTTT
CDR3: CASSQVLGTNEKLFF

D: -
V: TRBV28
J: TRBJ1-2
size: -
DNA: TGTGCCAGCACCTTACATACAGGGTTATCGGACTATGGCTACACCTTC
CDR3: CASTLHTGLSDYGYTF

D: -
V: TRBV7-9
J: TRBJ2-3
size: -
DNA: TGTGCCAGCAGGCGCCTAACAGATACGCAGTATTTT
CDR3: CASRRLTDTQYF

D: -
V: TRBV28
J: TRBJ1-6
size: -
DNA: TGTGCCAGCGTCCCACAGTTCACAGGGTTGTCACCCCTCCACTTT
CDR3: CASVPQFTGLSPLHF